These 26 T cell receptor beta chains were sequenced from one sample in a study of control samples from healthy donors and cancer patients. Profiled with immunoSEQ multiplex PCR; TCRdb holds only in-frame clones, not every one. The sample contains 120,000 or so clones, 90% to 95% of which appear only once. The sequencing input was blood. Receptor source: a woman aged 18-29 years in good health.

The rearrangement uses TRBV27 and TRBJ2-5; tentatively, D is TRBD1 or TRBD2 (6 bases each). The germline V gene encodes CDR1 MNHEY and CDR2 SMNVEV (reference sequence). This CDR3 is 16 amino acids long. V lost 0 bases and J lost 5, with 16 bases in between. CDR3 region: CASSLSPGGQWETQYF. The CDR3, as DNA: TGTGCCAGCAGTTTATCGCCTGGGGGGCAATGGGAGACCCAGTACTTC.

This clone appeared a few times. The rearrangement uses TRBV12-5 and TRBJ1-6; D possibly corresponds to TRBD1 (5 bases). CDR1 is LGHNT, CDR2 FRNRAP, per germline. Trimming stripped 1 base from V and 2 bases from J, with 12 bases between. The CDR3 is made up of 17 amino acids. The CDR3 spells CASGLAGYGAYNSPLHF. The CDR3 DNA is TGTGCTAGTGGTTTGGCAGGGTATGGGGCCTATAATTCACCCCTCCACTTT.

The genes are TRBV11-2 and TRBJ2-5; 10 bases are shared with TRBD1. V shed 1 base, J shed 7 bases, and the junction held 12 bases outside the gene matches. Germline V lookup: CDR1 SGHAT, CDR2 FQNNGV. The CDR3 has 17 amino acids. The CDR3 spells CASSLGPATGGSATQYF. CDR3 in DNA: TGTGCCAGCAGCTTAGGTCCGGCGACAGGGGGCTCGGCGACCCAGTACTTC.

The chain uses TRBV15 and TRBJ1-1; weak D call: TRBD1 (5 bases). Trimming pared 0 bases from V and 7 bases from J, leaving 24 bases between. CDR1 is LNHNV, CDR2 YYDKDF, per germline (reference sequence). This CDR3 has 18 amino acids. CDR3 amino acids: CATSREPLARDVTNEAFF. DNA for the CDR3: TGTGCCACCAGCAGAGAACCCTTAGCCCGGGACGTGACTAATGAAGCTTTCTTT.

The V and J genes are TRBV4-3 and TRBJ2-7, with 10 positions matching TRBD2. Germline CDR1 LGHNA, CDR2 YSLEER. The CDR3 length is 18 residues. Trimming removed 0 bases from V and 5 bases from J; junction bases left unmatched: 13. DNA for the CDR3: TGCGCCAGCAGCCAAGATATCCTGGCAGCGGGAGGGGTCGACGAGCAGTACTTC. Translation gives CASSQDILAAGGVDEQYF.

The gene calls are TRBV12-5 and TRBJ1-5; D possibly corresponds to TRBD1 (5 bases). The CDR3 spans 17 residues. The germline V gene encodes CDR1 LGHNT and CDR2 FRNRAP. The V gene lost 2 bases and the J gene lost 5 bases, with 19 bases spanning the gap. The CDR3 bases are TGTGCTAGTGGTTTGCCCCATCGACAGCGCTTTTATCAGCCCCAGCATTTT. It encodes CASGLPHRQRFYQPQHF.

J is TRBJ2-5 and V is TRBV4-2, with TRBD2 matching over 11 bases. V trimming: 0 bases; J trimming: 5 bases; junction bases outside the gene matches: 8. The V gene's germline CDR1 is LGHNA and CDR2 YNFKEQ. The CDR3 has 17 residues. The CDR3: CASSQDRTSGSPETQYF. The CDR3 nucleotides read TGTGCCAGCAGCCAAGATAGAACTAGCGGGAGCCCCGAGACCCAGTACTTC.

The chain employs TRBV5-6 and TRBJ2-2, with D possibly being TRBD2 (6 bases). The CDR3 consists of 15 residues. Trimming removed 5 bases from V and 2 bases from J, with 13 bases in between. The V gene's germline CDR1 is SGHDT and CDR2 YYEEEE. This chain's CDR3 is CASSFGSYNTGELFF. The CDR3 DNA is TGTGCCAGCAGTTTCGGGAGCTATAACACCGGGGAGCTGTTTTTT.

The table lists this clone with a count of one. V gene TRBV19 combines with J gene TRBJ2-3; no reliable D call. The CDR3 has 15 residues. Germline V lookup: CDR1 LNHDA, CDR2 SQIVND (reference sequence). The V end was cut by 0 bases, the J end by 3 bases, with 10 bases between. The CDR3: CASSIDGVGTDTQYF. The DNA for the CDR3 is TGTGCCAGTAGTATAGATGGGGTCGGAACAGATACGCAGTATTTT.

Worth noting for this clone: Other nucleotide sequences in the sample specify the same CDR3. The chain recombines TRBV28 with TRBJ2-7, with no clear D. The CDR3 length is 14 residues. The V end was cut by 6 bases, the J end by 2 bases, with 14 bases between. Germline CDR1 and CDR2: MDHEN and SYDVKM. The CDR3 loop reads CASSPGTETYEQYF. CDR3 nucleotide sequence: TGTGCCAGCAGCCCCGGTACAGAGACCTACGAGCAGTACTTC.

This clone turned up a few times. The chain recombines TRBV12-3 or TRBV12-4 with TRBJ2-1; no definite D call. Trimming pared 3 bases from V and 8 bases from J, leaving 8 bases between. There are 12 residues in the CDR3. CDR3 amino acids: CASSFPADEQFF. CDR3 sequence (DNA): TGTGCCAGCAGTTTCCCTGCAGATGAGCAGTTCTTC.

This clone was seen only once. The rearrangement uses TRBV5-6 and TRBJ1-6; D uncertain. Trimming removed 3 bases at V and 2 bases at J, with 6 bases between. The length of the CDR3 is 14 residues. Germline CDR1 reads SGHDT; CDR2 reads YYEEEE. CDR3 nucleotide sequence: TGTGCCAGCAGCTCCTTCACCTATAATTCACCCCTCCACTTT. It is translated as CASSSFTYNSPLHF.

This chain uses TRBV7-9 with TRBJ2-1, with TRBD2 matching 9 bases. The CDR3 is made up of 16 amino acids. Losses at the gene ends were 1 base for V and 5 bases for J; bases not matched to a gene: 6. CDR1 SEHNR and CDR2 FQNEAQ come from the germline V gene (reference sequence). Here the CDR3 reads CASSLERGRADNEQFF. CDR3 DNA sequence: TGTGCCAGCAGCTTAGAGCGCGGGAGGGCCGACAATGAGCAGTTCTTC.

This chain connects TRBV6-1 to TRBJ2-1, with 13 bases fitting TRBD2. J was trimmed by 7 bases and V by 3 bases; bases with no gene match: 3. CDR3 length: 15 residues. Germline assignment: CDR1 MNHNS and CDR2 SASEGT. The CDR3 region has the DNA TGTGCCAGCAGTGAGGGACTAGCGGGATGGAATGAGCAGTTCTTC. It specifies CASSEGLAGWNEQFF.

The chain couples TRBV19 to TRBJ1-6; D unclear. V was trimmed by 3 bases and J by 10 bases, leaving 10 bases between them. The length of the CDR3 is 13 residues. Per the germline V gene, CDR1 is LNHDA and CDR2 is SQIVND (reference sequence). The CDR3 spells CASSIGIDSPLHF. The CDR3 DNA reads as TGTGCCAGTAGTATTGGAATTGACTCACCCCTCCACTTT.

This chain connects TRBV28 to TRBJ1-1, with D unclear. The CDR3 length is 15 residues. The ends were cut back, 4 bases at V and 8 bases at J, with 20 bases in the middle. Germline V lookup: CDR1 MDHEN, CDR2 SYDVKM. CDR3: CASSSYGLTTSEAFF. The CDR3 DNA follows: TGTGCCAGCAGTTCCTACGGGTTAACAACTTCGGAAGCTTTCTTT. Supplemented by reference TRBV28 and TRBJ1-1, the full variable domain reads DVKVTQSSRYLVKRTGEKVFLECVQDMDHENMFWYRQDPGLGLRLIYFSYDVKMKEKGDIPEGYSVSREKKERFSLILESASTNQTSMYLCASSSYGLTTSEAFFGQGTRLTVV.

The chain combines TRBV5-8 with TRBJ2-6; no clear D gene. V lost 0 bases, J lost 0 bases, and 13 bases lay in between. Germline CDR1 is SGHTS and CDR2 is YDEGEE. The CDR3 spans 18 residues. CDR3 DNA: TGTGCCAGCAGCTTGGAGCCGGGCAGAAACTCTGGGGCCAACGTCCTGACTTTC. It translates to CASSLEPGRNSGANVLTF.

V and J are TRBV5-4 and TRBJ2-5; maybe TRBD1 (6 bases). Trimming removed 2 bases from V and 1 base from J, with 15 bases in between. Germline CDR1 reads SGHNT; CDR2 reads YYREEE (reference sequence). This CDR3 spans 16 amino acids. CDR3 protein: CASSFAGVASQETQYF. In DNA form, the CDR3 reads TGTGCCAGCAGCTTTGCAGGGGTGGCGAGCCAAGAGACCCAGTACTTC.

This rearrangement joins TRBV4-3 to TRBJ2-6, with TRBD1 as a possible D gene (6 bases). With 1 base removed from V and 1 base from J, the gap between germline ends came to 17 bases. The germline V gene has CDR1 LGHNA and CDR2 YSLEER. The CDR3 contains 19 residues. In nucleotides, the CDR3 is TGCGCCAGCAGCCAAGGGGCAGGGGCAGTTGTATCTGGGGCCAACGTCCTGACTTTC. Protein product: CASSQGAGAVVSGANVLTF.

The rearrangement joins TRBV10-3 to TRBJ2-3; 9 bases are shared with TRBD1. J gave up 3 bases and V 0 bases, and 1 base lay outside the gene matches. Germline V gene lookup returns CDR1 ENHRY and CDR2 SYGVKD. The CDR3 is 15 amino acids. Here the CDR3 reads CAISESGTGTDTQYF. CDR3 nucleotide sequence: TGTGCCATCAGTGAGTCTGGGACAGGGACAGATACGCAGTATTTT.

This clone was counted a single time. The genes are TRBV5-6 and TRBJ1-3, with 8 bases fitting TRBD1. CDR1 is SGHDT and CDR2 is YYEEEE in the germline V gene. CDR3 size: 14 residues. Trimming cost V 4 bases and J 4 bases; bases outside gene matches: 4. CDR3 DNA sequence: TGTGCCAGCAGCGGGACAGGTGGGGGAAACACCATATATTTT. Translating gives CASSGTGGGNTIYF.

The chain is built from TRBV6-6 and TRBJ1-3; 10 bases agree with TRBD1. This CDR3 contains 19 residues. CDR1 and CDR2 (germline): MNHNY, SVGAGI (reference sequence). The V and J ends lost 5 bases and 0 bases, in that order; junction bases with no gene match: 13. The DNA of the CDR3 is TGTGCCAGCAGTCACCTTGGTAGGACAGGGGGTAGCTCTGGAAACACCATATATTTT. Translation: CASSHLGRTGGSSGNTIYF.

V usage is TRBV12-3 or TRBV12-4 and J usage is TRBJ1-1, with 7 bases lining up with TRBD1. This CDR3 comprises 13 residues. After removal of 5 bases from V and 5 bases from J, the junction contained 5 bases not matched to a gene. Here the CDR3 reads CASSDREGTEAFF. CDR3 DNA sequence: TGTGCCAGCAGTGACAGGGAGGGGACTGAAGCTTTCTTT.

The rearrangement uses TRBV7-2 and TRBJ2-5; D could derive from TRBD1 or TRBD2 (5 bases each). The CDR3 length is 13 residues. CDR1 and CDR2 (germline): SGHTA, FQGNSA. V was cut by 3 bases and J by 1 base, with 6 bases left in between. CDR3 coding DNA: TGTGCCAGCAGCTTTGGGGGCCAAGAGACCCAGTACTTC. Translation: CASSFGGQETQYF.

The chain recombines TRBV10-1 with TRBJ2-1, with 8 bases identical to TRBD2. J lost 0 bases, V lost 5 bases, and 3 bases had no gene match. CDR3 length: 15 amino acids. Germline-derived CDR1 and CDR2 are WNHNN and SYGVQD (reference sequence). The CDR3 sequence is CASSLAGRSYNEQFF. The DNA of the CDR3 is TGCGCCAGCAGTTTAGCGGGGCGCTCCTACAATGAGCAGTTCTTC.

The chain combines TRBV30 with TRBJ1-6; TRBD1 aligns across 10 bases. Germline V gene lookup returns CDR1 GTSNPN and CDR2 SVGIG (reference sequence). The CDR3 runs 19 residues. Trimming removed 4 bases from V and 6 bases from J; junction bases left unmatched: 18. This CDR3 is CAWNKRNTDRDRGNSPLHF. The CDR3 nucleotides are TGTGCCTGGAATAAGCGGAATACAGACCGGGACAGGGGTAATTCACCCCTCCACTTT.